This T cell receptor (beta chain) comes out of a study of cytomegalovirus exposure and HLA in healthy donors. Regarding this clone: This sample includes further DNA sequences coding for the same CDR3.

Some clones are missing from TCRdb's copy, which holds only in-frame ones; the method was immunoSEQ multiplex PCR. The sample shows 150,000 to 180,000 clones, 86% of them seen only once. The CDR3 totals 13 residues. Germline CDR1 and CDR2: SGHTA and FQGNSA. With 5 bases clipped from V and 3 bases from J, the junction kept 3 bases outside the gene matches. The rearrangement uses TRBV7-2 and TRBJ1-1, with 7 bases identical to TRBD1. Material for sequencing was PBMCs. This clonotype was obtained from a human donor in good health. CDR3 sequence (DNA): TGTGCCAGCAGCAGACAGGGATACACTGAAGCTTTCTTT. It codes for CASSRQGYTEAFF.